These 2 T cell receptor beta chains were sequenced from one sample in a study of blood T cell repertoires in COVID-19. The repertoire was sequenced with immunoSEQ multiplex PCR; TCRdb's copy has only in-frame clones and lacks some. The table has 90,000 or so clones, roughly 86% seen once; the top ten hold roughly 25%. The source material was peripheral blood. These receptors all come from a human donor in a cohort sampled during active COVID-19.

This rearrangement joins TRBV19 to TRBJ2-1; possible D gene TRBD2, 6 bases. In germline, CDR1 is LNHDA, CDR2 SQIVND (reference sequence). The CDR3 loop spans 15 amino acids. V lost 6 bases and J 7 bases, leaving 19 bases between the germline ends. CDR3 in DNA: TGTGCCAGTAGGGGTTCGGGGGTAGGGTTGAATGAGCAGTTCTTC. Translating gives CASRGSGVGLNEQFF.

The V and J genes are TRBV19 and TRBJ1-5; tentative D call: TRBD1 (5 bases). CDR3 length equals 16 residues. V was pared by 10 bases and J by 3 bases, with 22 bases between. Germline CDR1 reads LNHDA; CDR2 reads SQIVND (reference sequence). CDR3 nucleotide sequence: TGTGCCACCAAGGCCCGGTCGGGGGGGAACAATCAGCCCCAGCATTTT. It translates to CATKARSGGNNQPQHF. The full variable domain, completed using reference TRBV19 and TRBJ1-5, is DGGITQSPKYLFRKEGQNVTLSCEQNLNHDAMYWYRQDPGQGLRLIYYSQIVNDFQKGDIAEGYSVSREKKESFPLTVTSAQKNPTAFYLCATKARSGGNNQPQHFGDGTRLSIL.